This T cell receptor (beta chain) stems from a study of STAT5B mutations in CD4+ large granular lymphocyte leukemia. Study outcomes and limitations: The CD4+ versus CD8+ T-LGLL clonality difference may reflect limited sample size.

As concerns this clone: The antigen is undetermined.

TCRdb keeps only in-frame clones here, not all; method: immunoSEQ multiplex PCR. The table shows approximately 52,000 clones, with roughly two thirds occurring only once. The CDR3 covers 14 residues. The V gene lost 5 bases and the J gene lost 8 bases, with 18 bases spanning the gap. Per germline, CDR1 SGHTA and CDR2 FQGNSA. The sequence was collected from a human donor in good health. V usage is TRBV7-2 and J usage is TRBJ1-2, with no clear D. The sequencing sample was made of CD4+ T cells from blood buffy coats. The CDR3 is CASSPRDRLRGYTF. CDR3 coding DNA: TGTGCCAGCAGCCCCCGCGACCGGCTCCGAGGCTACACCTTC.